The TCR beta chain under discussion was sequenced for a study of T cells in Graves' hyperthyroidism and ophthalmopathy. From RNA transcripts, TCR beta CDR3 regions were amplified. The HTBI set primed first-round TCR CDR3 RT-PCR. TCRdb called the multiplex PCR reads again in MiXCR, with one record for every CDR3 protein. The sample yields under 400,000 distinct CDR3 sequences, about 12% seen once. Notes on the study in general: A model of 13 V-J features distinguished ophthalmopathy from stable hyperthyroidism. Most expanded thyroid clonotypes above 0.001 recurred in blood.

Notes on this clonotype: The antigen remains undetermined.

An absence of ophthalmopathy progression within 18 months meant stable Graves' hyperthyroidism. Each diagnosis was grounded in clinical symptoms, serum thyroxine and TRAb, thyroid ultrasound, and orbital computed tomography. CDR1 and CDR2 from the germline V gene are DFQATT and SNEGSKA (reference sequence). This CDR3 contains 16 residues. The V gene end was trimmed by 0 bases and the J gene end by 0 bases; junction bases not matched to a gene: 5. The receptor's source is a woman aged 18-29 years with Graves' hyperthyroidism. The genes are TRBV20-1 and TRBJ2-1, with 7 bases that match TRBD2. Sequences were obtained from blood. CDR3 DNA sequence: TGCAGTGCTAGAGATCGGGCGGGAGTCTCCTACAATGAGCAGTTCTTC. It codes for CSARDRAGVSYNEQFF.